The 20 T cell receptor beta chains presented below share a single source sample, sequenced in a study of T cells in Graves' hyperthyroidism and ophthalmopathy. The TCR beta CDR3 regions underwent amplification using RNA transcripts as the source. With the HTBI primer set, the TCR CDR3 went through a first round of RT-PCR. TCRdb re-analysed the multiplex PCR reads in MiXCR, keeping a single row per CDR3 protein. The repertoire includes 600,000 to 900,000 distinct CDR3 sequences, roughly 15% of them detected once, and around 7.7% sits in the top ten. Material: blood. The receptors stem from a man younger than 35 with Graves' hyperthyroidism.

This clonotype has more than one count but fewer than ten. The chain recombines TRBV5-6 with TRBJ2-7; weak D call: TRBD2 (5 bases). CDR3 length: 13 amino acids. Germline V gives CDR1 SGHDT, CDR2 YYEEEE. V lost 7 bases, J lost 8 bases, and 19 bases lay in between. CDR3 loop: CASGVLADTKQYF. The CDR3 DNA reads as TGTGCCAGCGGGGTGCTAGCAGATACGAAGCAGTACTTC.

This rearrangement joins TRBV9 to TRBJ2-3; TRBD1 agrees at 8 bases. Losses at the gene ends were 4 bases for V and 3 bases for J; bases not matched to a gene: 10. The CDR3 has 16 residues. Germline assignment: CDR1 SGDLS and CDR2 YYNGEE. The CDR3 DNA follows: TGTGCCAGCAGCTCTAGGACAGGGACAAAGACAGATACGCAGTATTTT. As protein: CASSSRTGTKTDTQYF.

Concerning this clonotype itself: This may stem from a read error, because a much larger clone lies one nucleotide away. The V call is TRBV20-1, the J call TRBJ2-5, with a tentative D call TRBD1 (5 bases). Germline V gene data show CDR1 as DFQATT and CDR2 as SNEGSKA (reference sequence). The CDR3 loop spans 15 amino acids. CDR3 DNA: TGCAGTGCTAGAGTCTACGACAGTAGTCAAGAGACCCGGTACTTC. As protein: CSARVYDSSQETRYF.

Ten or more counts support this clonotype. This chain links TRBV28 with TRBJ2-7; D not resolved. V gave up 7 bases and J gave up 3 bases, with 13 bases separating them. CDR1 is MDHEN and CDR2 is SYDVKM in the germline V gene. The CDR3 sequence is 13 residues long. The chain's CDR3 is CASNLGSGYEQYF. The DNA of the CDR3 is TGTGCCAGCAACCTAGGTAGTGGCTACGAGCAGTACTTC.

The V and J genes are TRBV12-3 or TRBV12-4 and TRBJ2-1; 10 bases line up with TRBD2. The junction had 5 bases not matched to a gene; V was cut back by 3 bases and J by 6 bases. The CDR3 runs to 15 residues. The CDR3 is CASSFLAGDPNEQFF. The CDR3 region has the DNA TGTGCCAGCAGTTTCCTAGCGGGAGATCCCAATGAGCAGTTCTTC.

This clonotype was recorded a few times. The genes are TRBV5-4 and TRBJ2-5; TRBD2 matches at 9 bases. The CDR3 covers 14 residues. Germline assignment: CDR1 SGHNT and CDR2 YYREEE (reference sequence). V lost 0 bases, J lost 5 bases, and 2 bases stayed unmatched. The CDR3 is CASSLDSGSETQYF. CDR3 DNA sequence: TGTGCCAGCAGCTTGGATAGCGGGAGTGAGACCCAGTACTTC.

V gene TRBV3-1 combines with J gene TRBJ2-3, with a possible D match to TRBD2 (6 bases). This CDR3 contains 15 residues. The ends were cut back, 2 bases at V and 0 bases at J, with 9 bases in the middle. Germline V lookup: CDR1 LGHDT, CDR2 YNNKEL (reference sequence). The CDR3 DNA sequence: TGTGCCAGCAGCCAAAGGAGCGGGAGCACAGATACGCAGTATTTT. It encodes CASSQRSGSTDTQYF.

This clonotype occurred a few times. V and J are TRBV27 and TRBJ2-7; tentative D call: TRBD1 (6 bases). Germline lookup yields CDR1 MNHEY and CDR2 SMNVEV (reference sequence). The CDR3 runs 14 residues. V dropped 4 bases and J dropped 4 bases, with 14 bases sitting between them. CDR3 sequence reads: CASSSQGFRYEQYF. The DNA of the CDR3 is TGTGCCAGCAGTTCCCAGGGGTTCCGGTACGAGCAGTACTTC.

The CDR3 here is CATSDSHKGLVKFTGELFF. CDR3 DNA: TGTGCCACCAGTGATTCCCACAAGGGACTAGTAAAGTTCACCGGGGAGCTGTTTTTT. The gene calls are TRBV24-1 and TRBJ2-2; 8 nucleotides line up with TRBD2. CDR1 is KGHDR, CDR2 SFDVKD, per germline. This CDR3 contains 19 residues. Germline trimming cut 2 bases from V and 4 bases from J; bases unmatched to any gene: 14.

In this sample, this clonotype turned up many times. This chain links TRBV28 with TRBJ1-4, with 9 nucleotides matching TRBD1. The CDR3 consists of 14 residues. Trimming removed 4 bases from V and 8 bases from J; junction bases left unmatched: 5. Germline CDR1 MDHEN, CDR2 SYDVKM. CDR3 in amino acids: CASSSGQGREKLFF. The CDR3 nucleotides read TGTGCCAGCAGTTCAGGACAGGGGCGGGAAAAACTGTTTTTT.

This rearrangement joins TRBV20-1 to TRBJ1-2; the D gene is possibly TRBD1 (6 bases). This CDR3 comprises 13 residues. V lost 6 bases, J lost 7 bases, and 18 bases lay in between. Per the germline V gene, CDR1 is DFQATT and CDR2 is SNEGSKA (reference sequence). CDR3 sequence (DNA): TGCAGTGCAAGGACAGTTTCCGGTGGTGGCTACACCTTC. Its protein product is CSARTVSGGGYTF.

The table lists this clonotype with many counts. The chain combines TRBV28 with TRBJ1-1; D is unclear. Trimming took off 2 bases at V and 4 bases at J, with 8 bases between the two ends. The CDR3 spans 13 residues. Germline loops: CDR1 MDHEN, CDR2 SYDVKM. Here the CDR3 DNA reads TGTGCCAGCAGTTTACGATTTAGCACTGAAGCTTTCTTT. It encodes CASSLRFSTEAFF.

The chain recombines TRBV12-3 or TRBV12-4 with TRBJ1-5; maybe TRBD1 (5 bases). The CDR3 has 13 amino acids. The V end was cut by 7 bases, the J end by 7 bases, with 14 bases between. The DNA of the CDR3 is TGTGCCAGCACCCGCGGGTGGGGGCAGCCCCAGCATTTT. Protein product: CASTRGWGQPQHF.

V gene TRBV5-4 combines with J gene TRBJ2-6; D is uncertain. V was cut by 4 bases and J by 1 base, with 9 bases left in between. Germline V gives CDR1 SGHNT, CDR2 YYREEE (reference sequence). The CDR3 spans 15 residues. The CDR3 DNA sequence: TGTGCCAGCAGCCCTTTCGGTTCTGGGGCCAACGTCCTGACTTTC. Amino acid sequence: CASSPFGSGANVLTF.

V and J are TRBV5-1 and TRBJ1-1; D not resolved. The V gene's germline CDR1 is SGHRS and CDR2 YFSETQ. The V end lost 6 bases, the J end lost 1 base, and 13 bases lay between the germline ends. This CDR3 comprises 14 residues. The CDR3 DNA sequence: TGCGCCAGCACCTTAGGCAGGTCGAACACTGAAGCTTTCTTT. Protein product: CASTLGRSNTEAFF.

The CDR3 DNA reads TGTGCCAGCAGCCCGGAGAGGGCGGGGGGCCAGGATACGCAGTATTTT. Its translation is CASSPERAGGQDTQYF. This chain links TRBV3-1 with TRBJ2-3; 8 positions match TRBD2. CDR3 length equals 16 residues. From germline, CDR1 is LGHDT and CDR2 YNNKEL (reference sequence). V dropped 4 bases and J dropped 6; count of bases not matched to a gene: 12.

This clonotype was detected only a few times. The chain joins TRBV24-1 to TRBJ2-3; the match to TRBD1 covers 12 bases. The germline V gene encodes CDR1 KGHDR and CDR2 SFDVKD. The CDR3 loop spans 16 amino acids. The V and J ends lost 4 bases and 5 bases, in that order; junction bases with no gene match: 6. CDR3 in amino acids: CATSDRRDRGQDTQYF. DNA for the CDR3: TGTGCCACCAGTGACCGCCGGGACAGGGGGCAAGATACGCAGTATTTT.

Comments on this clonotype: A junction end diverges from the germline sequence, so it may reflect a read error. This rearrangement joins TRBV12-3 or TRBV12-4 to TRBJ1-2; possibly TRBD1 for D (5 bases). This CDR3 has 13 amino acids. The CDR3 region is CAGSFGRVDGYTF. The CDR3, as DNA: TGTGCCGGCAGTTTTGGCAGGGTCGATGGCTACACCTTC.

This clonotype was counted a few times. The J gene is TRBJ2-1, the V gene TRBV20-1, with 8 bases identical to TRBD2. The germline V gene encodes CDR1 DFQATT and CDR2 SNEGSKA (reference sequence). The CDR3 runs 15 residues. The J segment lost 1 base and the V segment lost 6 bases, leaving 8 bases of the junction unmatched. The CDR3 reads CSAKPTSGSYNEQFF. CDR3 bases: TGCAGTGCGAAACCTACTAGCGGATCCTACAATGAGCAGTTCTTC.

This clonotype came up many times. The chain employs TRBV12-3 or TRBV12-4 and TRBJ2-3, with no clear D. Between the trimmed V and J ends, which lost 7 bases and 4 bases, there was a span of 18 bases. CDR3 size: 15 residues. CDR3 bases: TGTGCCAGCACCACAAACCACTCGGTGGCAGATACGCAGTATTTT. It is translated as CASTTNHSVADTQYF.